A single sample gave rise to the 31 T cell receptor beta chains below, sequenced in a study of blood T cell repertoires in COVID-19. Libraries were prepared by immunoSEQ multiplex PCR; TCRdb keeps only in-frame clonotypes and omits some of them. Seen here are 290,000 or so clones, approximately 90% observed once, and the top ten hold 1.1%. Sequenced: PBMCs or T cells enriched from blood (not recorded which). Every receptor here comes from a woman in her twenties or thirties who had recovered from COVID-19.

The V gene is TRBV19, the J gene TRBJ1-5; 9 nucleotides match TRBD1. V dropped 5 bases and J dropped 7; count of bases not matched to a gene: 12. Looked up from germline, CDR1 is LNHDA and CDR2 is SQIVND (reference sequence). This CDR3 has 16 residues. This chain's CDR3 is CASSVDRGQPSQPQHF. In nucleotides, the CDR3 is TGTGCCAGTAGTGTGGACAGGGGTCAGCCGAGCCAGCCCCAGCATTTT.

The V call is TRBV20-1, the J call TRBJ2-7, with no clear D. Germline CDR1 and CDR2: DFQATT and SNEGSKA (reference sequence). The CDR3 has 11 residues. Trimming cost V 5 bases and J 13 bases, with 18 bases left between them. The CDR3 nucleotides read TGCAGTGCTTCACTATTGGATGCTCTCTACTTC. Its protein product is CSASLLDALYF.

The V gene is TRBV27, the J gene TRBJ1-4; D might be TRBD1 (5 bases). CDR3 length equals 15 residues. Trimming left V 6 bases short and J 0 bases short, with 11 bases between. CDR1 and CDR2 (germline): MNHEY, SMNVEV (reference sequence). CDR3 sequence (DNA): TGTGCCAGCAGGGCTGGGGGGGCAACTAATGAAAAACTGTTTTTT. This codes for CASRAGGATNEKLFF.

The rearrangement links TRBV10-3 to TRBJ1-1; 7 bases agree with TRBD1. The V segment lost 9 bases and the J segment 3 bases; nucleotides outside the gene matches: 4. CDR1 is ENHRY, CDR2 SYGVKD, per germline. The CDR3 spans 12 residues. CDR3 residues: CAILTGDTEAFF. Written as DNA, the CDR3 is TGTGCCATACTTACAGGGGACACTGAAGCTTTCTTT.

V gene TRBV10-1 combines with J gene TRBJ1-4; D remains unclear. CDR3 size: 14 residues. CDR1 and CDR2 (germline): WNHNN, SYGVQD (reference sequence). Trimming pared 3 bases from V and 8 bases from J, leaving 13 bases between. CDR3 sequence (DNA): TGCGCCAGCAGTGAACGGGGTGAAAGGGAAAAACTGTTTTTT. This gives the protein CASSERGEREKLFF.

This clone was recorded once. The rearrangement links TRBV7-3 to TRBJ2-1; 10 bases match TRBD1. The CDR3 is 17 amino acids. V trimming: 5 bases; J trimming: 0 bases; junction bases outside the gene matches: 7. Germline V gene data show CDR1 as SGHTA and CDR2 as FQGTGA. The CDR3 DNA reads as TGTGCCAGCAGCCTGGGACAGGGGATAAGCTCCTACAATGAGCAGTTCTTC. As protein: CASSLGQGISSYNEQFF.

This clone has just a few counts. The J gene is TRBJ2-5, the V gene TRBV7-2; 10 bases are shared with TRBD2. Unmatched junction bases numbered 6, after V lost 4 bases and J lost 4 bases. The CDR3 spans 15 residues. CDR1 and CDR2 (germline): SGHTA, FQGNSA. For the CDR3, the DNA is TGTGCCAGCAGCTCCGCTAGCGGGAGTTTAGAGACCCAGTACTTC. Translated, it gives CASSSASGSLETQYF.

The gene calls are TRBV30 and TRBJ1-6; D gene ambiguous. Germline V gene data show CDR1 as GTSNPN and CDR2 as SVGIG (reference sequence). V lost 0 bases, J lost 10 bases, and 10 bases lay in between. The CDR3 contains 13 residues. Here the CDR3 reads CAWSVNAGSPLHF. The CDR3 coding sequence is TGTGCCTGGAGTGTTAATGCGGGATCACCCCTCCACTTT.

This sequence joins TRBV6-5 and TRBJ2-7; D gene ambiguous. In germline, CDR1 is MNHEY, CDR2 SVGAGI. V was trimmed by 7 bases and J by 2 bases, leaving 18 bases between them. This CDR3 contains 15 residues. The CDR3 DNA follows: TGTGCCAGCACTAAAGAAGAATCCTCTCCCTACGAGCAGTACTTC. Translated, it gives CASTKEESSPYEQYF.

The chain links TRBV2 to TRBJ1-4; D call uncertain. Germline assignment: CDR1 SNHLY and CDR2 FYNNEI. The CDR3 consists of 14 residues. Trimming left V 6 bases short and J 0 bases short, with 8 bases between. CDR3 in amino acids: CASRREATNEKLFF. CDR3 sequence (DNA): TGTGCCAGCAGGAGGGAGGCAACTAATGAAAAACTGTTTTTT.

The chain recombines TRBV6-5 with TRBJ2-7; 7 positions agree with TRBD2. The CDR3 loop spans 14 amino acids. Trimming at V came to 6 bases and at J to 4 bases, leaving 9 bases not matched to a gene. Germline loops: CDR1 MNHEY, CDR2 SVGAGI. The CDR3, as DNA: TGTGCCAGCAGCCCCTCGGGAGGCCTTTACGAGCAGTACTTC. The encoded protein is CASSPSGGLYEQYF.

The gene calls are TRBV19 and TRBJ2-5; 16 bases are a match to TRBD2. Germline V gene sequence: CDR1 LNHDA, CDR2 SQIVND (reference sequence). The CDR3 length is 20 residues. V lost 1 base and J lost 5; bases outside the gene matches: 13. The CDR3 protein is CASSIGGGLAGGPGQETQYF. CDR3 bases: TGTGCCAGTAGTATAGGCGGGGGACTAGCGGGAGGGCCAGGACAGGAGACCCAGTACTTC.

The rearrangement links TRBV5-1 to TRBJ1-1; a weak D match, TRBD1 (6 bases). The CDR3 is made up of 17 amino acids. Germline values: CDR1 SGHRS, CDR2 YFSETQ. The V and J ends lost 0 bases and 1 base respectively, with 16 bases between them. The CDR3 reads CASSLGSGVLANTEAFF. CDR3 in DNA: TGCGCCAGCAGCTTGGGGTCAGGGGTTTTAGCGAACACTGAAGCTTTCTTT.

The chain has TRBV15 and TRBJ2-1, with D unresolved. Germline V gives CDR1 LNHNV, CDR2 YYDKDF (reference sequence). V lost 0 bases and J 9 bases, leaving 15 bases between the germline ends. The CDR3 totals 15 residues. The CDR3 sequence: CATSREIPHSGEQFF. CDR3 DNA sequence: TGTGCCACCAGCAGAGAAATTCCCCATTCCGGTGAGCAGTTCTTC.

This sequence joins TRBV3-1 (or the pseudogene TRBV3-2) and TRBJ2-5, with 8 bases identical to TRBD2. The V segment lost 1 base and the J segment 2 bases; nucleotides outside the gene matches: 6. Germline V gene data show CDR1 as LGHDT and CDR2 as YNNKEL (reference sequence). This CDR3 has 16 residues. Here the CDR3 reads CASSQGASGSQETQYF. CDR3 DNA: TGTGCCAGCAGCCAAGGTGCTAGCGGGTCACAAGAGACCCAGTACTTC.

V and J are TRBV7-6 and TRBJ1-4, with 9 positions matching TRBD1. Losses at the gene ends were 5 bases for V and 5 bases for J; bases not matched to a gene: 9. CDR1 and CDR2 (germline): SGHVS, FNYEAQ. The CDR3 covers 16 residues. The CDR3 reads CASSKGQGRGNEKLFF. The CDR3 nucleotides read TGTGCCAGCAGCAAGGGACAGGGAAGGGGAAATGAAAAACTGTTTTTT.

In its sample, this clone was seen once. This chain uses TRBV5-6 with TRBJ2-7, with D unclear. The CDR3 length is 15 residues. Trimming cost V 1 base and J 2 bases, with 13 bases left between them. Germline values: CDR1 SGHDT, CDR2 YYEEEE. The CDR3 DNA reads TGTGCCAGCAGCTTGAATCCCACTCTACCCTACGAGCAGTACTTC. It encodes CASSLNPTLPYEQYF.

The chain recombines TRBV3-1 (or the pseudogene TRBV3-2) with TRBJ1-2; D is ambiguous. V gave up 1 base and J gave up 5 bases, with 8 bases separating them. Looked up from germline, CDR1 is LGHDT and CDR2 is YNNKEL (reference sequence). The CDR3 extends over 13 amino acids. DNA of the CDR3: TGTGCCAGCAGCCAAGTACAGAAATATGGCTACACCTTC. Translated, it gives CASSQVQKYGYTF.

This clone is a singleton in its sample. The J gene is TRBJ2-2, the V gene TRBV7-2, with unresolved D. There are 15 residues in the CDR3. Germline CDR1 is SGHTA and CDR2 is FQGNSA. Trimming stripped 4 bases from V and 4 bases from J, with 13 bases between. CDR3 coding DNA: TGTGCCAGCAGCTCTAGGCTTGATATCACCGGGGAGCTGTTTTTT. This encodes CASSSRLDITGELFF.

The V and J genes are TRBV5-1 and TRBJ2-7, with D maybe TRBD1 (7 bases). The germline V gene has CDR1 SGHRS and CDR2 YFSETQ. The CDR3 extends over 16 amino acids. The V end lost 5 bases, the J end lost 5 bases, and 23 bases lay between the germline ends. The CDR3 nucleotides read TGCGCCAGCAGACGCGAGTTGGGGGGACAGTGGGACGAGCAGTACTTC. It is translated as CASRRELGGQWDEQYF.

The J gene is TRBJ1-5, the V gene TRBV9; 7 nucleotides line up with TRBD1. Germline assignment: CDR1 SGDLS and CDR2 YYNGEE. Trimming took 0 bases from V and 4 from J; bases not matched to a gene: 4. CDR3 size: 15 residues. The CDR3: CASSVEGARNQPQHF. The CDR3 region has the DNA TGTGCCAGCAGCGTAGAGGGGGCACGGAATCAGCCCCAGCATTTT.

The V call is TRBV30, the J call TRBJ1-5, with TRBD1 matching 9 bases. The CDR3 length is 15 residues. CDR1 is GTSNPN, CDR2 SVGIG, per germline (reference sequence). Trimming took 2 bases from V and 6 from J; bases not matched to a gene: 8. As DNA, the CDR3 is TGTGCCTGGAGTCTCCCGGGACAGGGAAGTCAGCCCCAGCATTTT. It specifies CAWSLPGQGSQPQHF.

The V gene is TRBV19, the J gene TRBJ2-7; 9 bases are a match to TRBD2. Germline V gene data show CDR1 as LNHDA and CDR2 as SQIVND (reference sequence). Unmatched junction bases numbered 4, after V lost 5 bases and J lost 2 bases. The CDR3 contains 14 residues. Written as DNA, the CDR3 is TGTGCCAGTAGTCCTCTAGCGGGGCCCTACGAGCAGTACTTC. Translation gives CASSPLAGPYEQYF.

This clone was seen a handful of times. The chain has TRBV5-1 and TRBJ1-1, with D perhaps matching TRBD1 (5 bases). CDR3 length equals 14 residues. CDR1 and CDR2 (germline): SGHRS, YFSETQ. Trimming left V 3 bases short and J 1 base short, with 10 bases between. DNA for the CDR3: TGCGCCAGCAGCTCAGCCGGACAGAACACTGAAGCTTTCTTT. It specifies CASSSAGQNTEAFF.

This chain connects TRBV7-9 to TRBJ2-7; D is uncertain. Germline lookup yields CDR1 SEHNR and CDR2 FQNEAQ (reference sequence). This CDR3 comprises 16 residues. The germline V and J ends were trimmed by 1 base and 2 bases, with 15 bases remaining between them. CDR3 bases: TGTGCCAGCAGCTTAGTGGTTGGTCAGCGAGCCTACGAGCAGTACTTC. It yields the protein CASSLVVGQRAYEQYF.

The V gene is TRBV21-1, the J gene TRBJ1-1. TRBV21-1 corresponds to a pseudogene. The CDR3 extends over 14 amino acids. CDR3 sequence (DNA): TGTGCCAGCAGCAAATGGGGAGAAAACACTGAAGCTTTCTTT. This codes for CASSKWGENTEAFF.

The V call is TRBV27, the J call TRBJ2-7, with D unclear. This CDR3 is 13 amino acids long. Per germline, CDR1 MNHEY and CDR2 SMNVEV (reference sequence). Trimming stripped 5 bases from V and 2 bases from J, with 10 bases between. The DNA for the CDR3 is TGTGCCAGCAGTCAAGCAATGCCCTACGAGCAGTACTTC. Its protein product is CASSQAMPYEQYF.

The CDR3: CATSLRIGQGNEKLFF. The CDR3 DNA is TGTGCCACCAGCCTTCGAATCGGACAGGGGAATGAAAAACTGTTTTTT. The rearrangement links TRBV15 to TRBJ1-4; 9 nucleotides align to TRBD1. The germline V gene encodes CDR1 LNHNV and CDR2 YYDKDF (reference sequence). The CDR3 contains 16 residues. V shed 5 bases, J shed 5 bases, and the junction held 9 bases outside the gene matches.

The V gene is TRBV27, the J gene TRBJ1-6, with a possible D match to TRBD1 (5 bases). Germline V gives CDR1 MNHEY, CDR2 SMNVEV (reference sequence). The CDR3 has 14 residues. Trimming shortened V by 3 bases and J by 11 bases, and 14 bases separated the two germline ends. For the CDR3, the DNA is TGTGCCAGCAGTTTCACTGGGGCTAGGGCACCCCTCCACTTT. It encodes CASSFTGARAPLHF.

This clone showed up just once. The chain links TRBV6-6 to TRBJ2-2; 8 bases are a match to TRBD2. CDR1 and CDR2 from the germline V gene are MNHNY and SVGAGI (reference sequence). With V trimmed by 7 bases and J by 7 bases, 17 bases remained unmatched. The CDR3 extends over 17 amino acids. CDR3 sequence reads: CASTRPAAAGVNGELFF. As DNA, the CDR3 is TGTGCCAGCACACGACCGGCGGCAGCGGGAGTTAACGGGGAGCTGTTTTTT.

The chain carries TRBV30 and TRBJ1-6; tentatively, D is TRBD1 (5 bases). From germline, CDR1 is GTSNPN and CDR2 SVGIG (reference sequence). The CDR3 length is 14 residues. The V end was cut by 0 bases, the J end by 7 bases, with 10 bases between. CDR3 protein: CAWSVMGQNSPLHF. The CDR3 nucleotides are TGTGCCTGGAGTGTGATGGGGCAGAATTCACCCCTCCACTTT.